This T cell receptor (beta chain) was recovered during a study of identical twins. The ends were cut back, 3 bases at V and 0 bases at J, with 12 bases in the middle. Germline V gives CDR1 LNHNV, CDR2 YYDKDF (reference sequence). The CDR3 runs 16 residues. MiXCR, applied by TCRdb to the 5' RACE reads, yields one record per CDR3 protein. Of 700,000 to 950,000 distinct CDR3 sequences in the sample, roughly 12% are singletons; the top ten hold around 1.5%. The data were also submitted as part of a second study, on yellow fever vaccine responses in identical twins.

The chain recombines TRBV15 with TRBJ2-1; a possible D gene is TRBD2 (5 bases). Source material: PBMCs. The receptor was isolated from a woman aged 18-29 years in good health. The CDR3 reads CATSRDWRSSYNEQFF. CDR3 in DNA: TGTGCCACCAGCAGGGACTGGAGGAGCTCCTACAATGAGCAGTTCTTC.